The 29 T cell receptor beta chains given below trace back to one sample, sequenced in a study of primary melanoma T cells and metastatic recurrence (dated by TCRdb to 2019 to 2021). The receptor library was made with the immunoSEQ multiplex PCR assay. The clones in this table, taken by TCRdb from immuneACCESS, are in-frame only. Not every clone is retained; where verified, under half of the shortfall comes from an unresolved V gene, and the cause of the rest is unknown. Counted in this sample were 1,500 or so clones; approximately 91% of them appeared once. The top ten constitute 10% to 15% of the sample. The specimen sequenced was melanoma tumor tissue. These receptors all stem from a human donor with melanoma.

The chain employs TRBV15 and TRBJ2-1; 10 positions match TRBD1. V was clipped by 6 bases and J by 6 bases; unmatched bases: 8. The length of the CDR3 is 15 residues. CDR1 is LNHNV and CDR2 is YYDKDF in the germline V gene (reference sequence). The CDR3 loop reads CATRADRGLGNEQFF. CDR3 nucleotides: TGTGCCACCAGAGCTGACAGGGGGCTAGGCAATGAGCAGTTCTTC.

The V gene is TRBV7-4, the J gene TRBJ2-1; perhaps TRBD1 as D (5 bases). This CDR3 has 13 amino acids. V was shortened by 5 bases and J by 8 bases, with 13 bases between the two germline ends. The germline CDR1 and CDR2 sequences are SGHVT and SQSDAQ. This chain's CDR3 is CASSRSQGYEQFF. In DNA form, the CDR3 reads TGTGCCAGCAGCCGATCCCAGGGTTATGAGCAGTTCTTC.

This chain uses TRBV11-3 with TRBJ2-2; 8 nucleotides agree with TRBD1. Germline values: CDR1 SGHNT, CDR2 YENEEA. The CDR3 runs 15 residues. V lost 3 bases, J lost 5 bases, and 5 bases stayed unmatched. CDR3 in amino acids: CASSLDRVGTGELFF. In DNA form, the CDR3 reads TGTGCCAGCAGCTTGGACAGGGTGGGGACCGGGGAGCTGTTTTTT. The complete variable domain, with remaining parts taken from reference TRBV11-3 and TRBJ2-2, reads EAGVVQSPRYKIIEKKQPVAFWCNPISGHNTLYWYLQNLGQGPELLIRYENEEAVDDSQLPKDRFSAERLKGVDSTLKIQPAELGDSAVYLCASSLDRVGTGELFFGEGSRLTVL.

This chain links TRBV28 with TRBJ1-2; 7 bases map to TRBD1. The CDR3 spans 14 residues. The V gene's germline CDR1 is MDHEN and CDR2 SYDVKM. V lost 5 bases to trimming and J lost 6 bases; unmatched junction nucleotides: 9. The CDR3 DNA reads as TGTGCCAGCAGTCGCTTGTTCAGGGGGGATGGCTACACCTTC. It yields the protein CASSRLFRGDGYTF.

V gene TRBV6-8 combines with J gene TRBJ1-5; 8 bases fit TRBD1. Trimming cost V 7 bases and J 1 base; bases outside gene matches: 3. CDR1 and CDR2 (germline): MNHGY, SAAAGT. The CDR3 covers 14 residues. CDR3 sequence: CASKQGVSNQPQHF. CDR3 sequence (DNA): TGTGCCAGCAAACAGGGGGTGAGCAATCAGCCCCAGCATTTT.

J is TRBJ2-7 and V is TRBV6-8; the match to TRBD2 covers 9 bases. The V and J ends lost 10 bases and 3 bases, in that order; junction bases with no gene match: 13. Germline CDR1 and CDR2: MNHGY and SAAAGT. The CDR3 loop spans 15 amino acids. The CDR3 reads CAISGGAGGHYEQYF. For the CDR3, the DNA is TGTGCCATCAGCGGCGGGGCGGGGGGGCACTACGAGCAGTACTTC.

V gene TRBV1 combines with J gene TRBJ2-3. TRBV1 is marked as a pseudogene. This CDR3 spans 14 amino acids. The CDR3 reads CASSRGGDTDTQYF. DNA for the CDR3: TGCGCCAGCTCCCGTGGGGGAGACACAGATACGCAGTATTTT.

CDR3 DNA sequence: TGCAGCGCCGCCCGGACAAGCTCCTACGAGCAGTACTTC. It codes for CSAARTSSYEQYF. The J gene is TRBJ2-7, the V gene TRBV29-1; weak D call: TRBD1 (5 bases). The germline V gene encodes CDR1 SQVTM and CDR2 ANQGSEA. Trimming removed 7 bases from V and 0 bases from J, with 13 bases in between. This CDR3 region has 13 residues.

This rearrangement joins TRBV11-3 to TRBJ2-3; the D call may be TRBD1 or TRBD2 (7 bases each). Germline V CDR1 and CDR2: SGHNT, YENEEA. The CDR3 is made up of 16 amino acids. V shed 3 bases and J shed 5 bases, with 18 bases lying between them. Written as DNA, the CDR3 is TGTGCCAGCAGCTTCCCAGGGGGGGAGGAGAGAGATACGCAGTATTTT. Translating gives CASSFPGGEERDTQYF. Full variable domain (missing parts from reference TRBV11-3 and TRBJ2-3): EAGVVQSPRYKIIEKKQPVAFWCNPISGHNTLYWYLQNLGQGPELLIRYENEEAVDDSQLPKDRFSAERLKGVDSTLKIQPAELGDSAVYLCASSFPGGEERDTQYFGPGTRLTVL.

The rearrangement joins TRBV19 to TRBJ1-5; TRBD1 matches 7 bases. The V and J ends lost 5 bases and 0 bases, in that order; junction bases with no gene match: 10. Germline loops: CDR1 LNHDA, CDR2 SQIVND (reference sequence). The CDR3 length is 17 residues. CDR3 in amino acids: CASSAPQGSFSNQPQHF. CDR3 coding DNA: TGTGCCAGTAGTGCCCCACAGGGGAGCTTTAGCAATCAGCCCCAGCATTTT. Complete variable domain (other parts from reference TRBV19 and TRBJ1-5): DGGITQSPKYLFRKEGQNVTLSCEQNLNHDAMYWYRQDPGQGLRLIYYSQIVNDFQKGDIAEGYSVSREKKESFPLTVTSAQKNPTAFYLCASSAPQGSFSNQPQHFGDGTRLSIL.

The rearrangement links TRBV7-6 to TRBJ2-1; D is perhaps TRBD1 (6 bases). V was shortened by 4 bases and J by 4 bases, with 11 bases between the two germline ends. This CDR3 is 14 amino acids long. Germline values: CDR1 SGHVS, CDR2 FNYEAQ. The chain's CDR3 is CASSSWGQYNEQFF. CDR3 DNA: TGTGCCAGCAGCTCCTGGGGGCAGTACAATGAGCAGTTCTTC.

The chain recombines TRBV28 with TRBJ1-5; 7 nucleotides agree with TRBD1. CDR1 is MDHEN, CDR2 SYDVKM, per germline. The CDR3 runs to 14 residues. Trimming took 6 bases from V and 3 from J; bases not matched to a gene: 5. CDR3 in amino acids: CASRTGLVNQPQHF. The CDR3, as DNA: TGTGCCAGCAGGACAGGGTTGGTCAATCAGCCCCAGCATTTT.

The V call is TRBV18, the J call TRBJ2-7, with a weak D call TRBD2 (6 bases). V shed 4 bases and J shed 5 bases, with 9 bases lying between them. The CDR3 consists of 12 residues. Germline V lookup: CDR1 KGHSH, CDR2 LQKENI. CDR3 in DNA: TGTGCCAGCTCACTGCGGGGTAACGAGCAGTACTTC. Amino acid sequence: CASSLRGNEQYF.

The rearrangement joins TRBV14 to TRBJ2-1; TRBD2 matches at 8 bases. The J segment lost 0 bases and the V segment lost 2 bases, leaving 3 bases of the junction unmatched. Germline V gives CDR1 SGHDN, CDR2 FVKESK. CDR3 length: 16 residues. DNA of the CDR3: TGTGCCAGCAGCCAACGCGGGGGGAGCTCCTACAATGAGCAGTTCTTC. Its translation: CASSQRGGSSYNEQFF.

The chain has TRBV19 and TRBJ2-2; D uncertain. Trimming pared 1 base from V and 2 bases from J, leaving 14 bases between. From germline, CDR1 is LNHDA and CDR2 SQIVND (reference sequence). CDR3 length: 17 residues. The CDR3 nucleotides read TGTGCCAGTAGTATAGCATGGGCAGGCATAAACACCGGGGAGCTGTTTTTT. It yields the protein CASSIAWAGINTGELFF. Filled out from reference TRBV19 and TRBJ2-2, the complete variable domain reads DGGITQSPKYLFRKEGQNVTLSCEQNLNHDAMYWYRQDPGQGLRLIYYSQIVNDFQKGDIAEGYSVSREKKESFPLTVTSAQKNPTAFYLCASSIAWAGINTGELFFGEGSRLTVL.

This clone was seen more than once but under ten times. This chain links TRBV23-1 with TRBJ2-7; perhaps TRBD2 as D (5 bases). TRBV23-1 is an ORF; its function is uncertain. V lost 6 bases and J lost 0, with 15 bases in between. The CDR3 is 15 residues long. For the CDR3, the DNA is TGCGCCAGCAGCCAAGCCACCGGAGGCTCCTACGAGCAGTACTTC. Its protein is CASSQATGGSYEQYF.

This clone appeared once. The chain links TRBV28 to TRBJ2-3; D possibly corresponds to TRBD1 (5 bases). Trimming cost V 6 bases and J 0 bases, with 10 bases left between them. The CDR3 is 14 residues long. In germline, CDR1 is MDHEN, CDR2 SYDVKM. DNA of the CDR3: TGTGCCAGCAGGGACACCATTAGCACAGATACGCAGTATTTT. Translating gives CASRDTISTDTQYF.

The chain carries TRBV11-3 and TRBJ2-3; tentatively, D is TRBD1 (5 bases). This CDR3 region has 17 residues. The V gene's germline CDR1 is SGHNT and CDR2 YENEEA. The V end lost 2 bases, the J end lost 0 bases, and 15 bases lay between the germline ends. The CDR3 sequence: CASSLRGPDVSTDTQYF. The CDR3 DNA reads as TGTGCCAGCAGCTTAAGGGGTCCCGACGTTAGCACAGATACGCAGTATTTT.

This clone occurred once. This rearrangement joins TRBV15 to TRBJ2-5, with 11 positions matching TRBD1. Trimming took 8 bases from V and 4 from J; bases not matched to a gene: 6. Per the germline V gene, CDR1 is LNHNV and CDR2 is YYDKDF (reference sequence). The CDR3 covers 14 residues. The CDR3 reads CATAGTGGGETQYF. The CDR3 DNA sequence: TGTGCCACCGCCGGGACAGGGGGAGGAGAGACCCAGTACTTC.

This clone has more than one count but fewer than ten. This chain connects TRBV10-3 to TRBJ2-1; 10 bases fit TRBD1. V lost 0 bases to trimming and J lost 6 bases; unmatched junction nucleotides: 11. CDR3 length: 18 amino acids. The germline V gene has CDR1 ENHRY and CDR2 SYGVKD. The CDR3 DNA follows: TGTGCCATCAGTGAGTCGGTCAGTGGGACAGGGGTGATCAATGAGCAGTTCTTC. Its translation: CAISESVSGTGVINEQFF.

This clone was seen more than once but under ten times. This chain links TRBV6-8 with TRBJ1-1; D possibly corresponds to TRBD1 (5 bases). CDR1 is MNHGY, CDR2 SAAAGT, per germline. Trimming stripped 7 bases from V and 3 bases from J, with 9 bases between. The length of the CDR3 is 12 residues. CDR3 loop: CASNPGYTEAFF. In nucleotides, the CDR3 is TGTGCCAGCAACCCAGGGTACACTGAAGCTTTCTTT.

V is TRBV28 and J is TRBJ1-2, with D possibly matching TRBD1 (5 bases). This CDR3 has 14 amino acids. Germline values: CDR1 MDHEN, CDR2 SYDVKM. With 2 bases removed from V and 8 bases from J, the gap between germline ends came to 15 bases. DNA of the CDR3: TGTGCCAGCAGTTTAGGGACCCTTTCGGGAGGCTACACCTTC. Its translation is CASSLGTLSGGYTF.

The V gene is TRBV11-3, the J gene TRBJ2-6; D is possibly TRBD1 (6 bases). Germline V gene sequence: CDR1 SGHNT, CDR2 YENEEA. This CDR3 is built from 19 residues. V shed 1 base and J shed 3 bases, with 19 bases lying between them. CDR3 in DNA: TGTGCCAGCAGCTTAGGTCTGGGGACATTCGTTGGTGGGGCCAACGTCCTGACTTTC. Its translation: CASSLGLGTFVGGANVLTF.

This clone turned up a few times. The genes are TRBV29-1 and TRBJ2-5; D remains unclear. Per germline, CDR1 SQVTM and CDR2 ANQGSEA. Trimming cost V 7 bases and J 0 bases, with 15 bases left between them. The CDR3 has 14 amino acids. CDR3 sequence reads: CSAHWVEYQETQYF. For the CDR3, the DNA is TGCAGCGCCCATTGGGTCGAATACCAAGAGACCCAGTACTTC.

The J gene is TRBJ1-1, the V gene TRBV15, with a possible D match to TRBD1 (6 bases). The CDR3 runs 16 residues. V lost 2 bases and J 1 base, leaving 14 bases between the germline ends. The germline CDR1 and CDR2 sequences are LNHNV and YYDKDF (reference sequence). The CDR3 region has the DNA TGTGCCACCAGCAGACCTTCGGGACACTCGAACACTGAAGCTTTCTTT. The encoded protein is CATSRPSGHSNTEAFF.

This chain uses TRBV12-5 with TRBJ2-7, with TRBD1 identical over 8 bases. CDR1 and CDR2 (germline): LGHNT, FRNRAP. J gave up 7 bases and V 4 bases, and 9 bases lay outside the gene matches. The CDR3 is 14 residues long. CDR3 DNA: TGTGCTAGTGGTTCGGGGGACAGGTCAGGAGAGCAGTACTTC. This encodes CASGSGDRSGEQYF.

V is TRBV18 and J is TRBJ1-2, with D hard to call. Germline lookup yields CDR1 KGHSH and CDR2 LQKENI. The CDR3 length is 14 residues. Trimming stripped 2 bases from V and 0 bases from J, with 7 bases between. In DNA form, the CDR3 reads TGTGCCAGCTCACCAGTTCACACTAACTATGGCTACACCTTC. Its translation is CASSPVHTNYGYTF.

In its sample, this clone was seen once. The chain links TRBV5-1 to TRBJ1-2; TRBD1 matches 7 bases. Trimming took 1 base from V and 8 from J; bases not matched to a gene: 8. This CDR3 is 14 amino acids long. Germline V gives CDR1 SGHRS, CDR2 YFSETQ. The CDR3 nucleotides are TGCGCCAGCAGCTTGTTTTGGCAGGGGGAAGGCTACACCTTC. It specifies CASSLFWQGEGYTF.

V usage is TRBV11-3 and J usage is TRBJ2-1; unclear D gene. Germline values: CDR1 SGHNT, CDR2 YENEEA. The V and J ends lost 2 bases and 0 bases respectively, with 14 bases between them. CDR3 size: 17 residues. CDR3 residues: CASSLLRFFSSYNEQFF. In DNA, the CDR3 is TGTGCCAGCAGCTTACTAAGGTTCTTTTCCTCCTACAATGAGCAGTTCTTC.